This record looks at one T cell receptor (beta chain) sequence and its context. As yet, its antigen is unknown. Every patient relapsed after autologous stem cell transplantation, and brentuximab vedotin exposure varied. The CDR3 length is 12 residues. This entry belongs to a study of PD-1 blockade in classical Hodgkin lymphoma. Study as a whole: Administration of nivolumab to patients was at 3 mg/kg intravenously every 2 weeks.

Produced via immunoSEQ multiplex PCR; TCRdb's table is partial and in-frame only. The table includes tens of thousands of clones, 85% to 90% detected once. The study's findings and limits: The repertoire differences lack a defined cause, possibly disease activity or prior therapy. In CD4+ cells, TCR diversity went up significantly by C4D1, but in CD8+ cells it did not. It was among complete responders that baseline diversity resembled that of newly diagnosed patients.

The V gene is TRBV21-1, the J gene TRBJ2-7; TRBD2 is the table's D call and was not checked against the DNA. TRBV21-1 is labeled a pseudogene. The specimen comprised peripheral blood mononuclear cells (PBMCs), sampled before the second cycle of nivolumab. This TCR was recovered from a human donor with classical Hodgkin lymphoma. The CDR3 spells CARPGYSGEQYF. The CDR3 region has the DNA TGTGCCAGGCCCGGGTACAGCGGAGAGCAGTACTTC.